Given below is one T cell receptor beta chain in context. Produced via immunoSEQ multiplex PCR; TCRdb's table is partial and in-frame only. The sample yields about 490,000 clones, over 70% seen once. This specimen belongs to a study of shared clonotypes between healthy human individuals. V lost 2 bases and J lost 2, with 12 bases in between. Germline lookup yields CDR1 GTSNPN and CDR2 SVGIG (reference sequence). This CDR3 comprises 14 residues. The chain joins TRBV30 to TRBJ2-5, with TRBD2 as a possible D gene (6 bases). This TCR came from a woman between 35 and 50 years old in good health. Some clones in this sample may be carry-over from other donors' samples. The material sequenced was PBMCs. The CDR3 nucleotides are TGTGCCTGGAGTCCTGGGGGAGGACAAGAGACCCAGTACTTC. Protein: CAWSPGGGQETQYF.